The clone carrying this T cell receptor beta chain turned up a few times. Germline V gene lookup returns CDR1 DFQATT and CDR2 SNEGSKA (reference sequence). The CDR3 is 13 residues long. V shed 5 bases and J 5 bases; nucleotides not matched to a gene: 7. This record belongs to a study of human T cells and chemical hapten exposure. Library construction involved attaching unique molecular identifiers to individual cDNA molecules, which allowed quantitative, reproducible TCR counting. As processed by the authors: Sample TCR totals centred on a median of approximately 96,000, ranging roughly 23,224 to 690,600. TCRdb reprocessed the reads with MiXCR, giving one entry per CDR3 protein. TCRdb's processing, not the study's, gives the V and J calls here. This sample carries about 120,000 distinct CDR3 sequences, approximately 9% of them seen once, and the ten largest clones take 1.1% to 1.5%. Unfractionated whole blood was the source of the extracted total RNA.

Material for sequencing was whole blood. This TCR derives from a human donor in good health. Some clones in this sample may be carry-over from other donors' samples. The chain carries TRBV20-1 and TRBJ1-1; 8 nucleotides match TRBD1. DNA of the CDR3: TGCAGTGCTTCCGACAGGGGTGAAACTGAAGCTTTCTTT. It codes for CSASDRGETEAFF.